Listed here are 18 T cell receptor beta chains from one sample, sequenced in a study of CD8 T cells in ankylosing spondylitis. Each CDR3 protein is one row after TCRdb ran MiXCR on the 5' RACE reads. Of 300,000 to 400,000 distinct CDR3 sequences listed, about 20% are singletons. Whole-study findings and limits: Ankylosing spondylitis blood appeared to be characterized by a TCR beta motif of under ten highly homologous variants.

The antigens these receptors bind are not known. The sequencing sample was made of blood, either unsorted or a sorted T cell fraction (not recorded which). All receptors come from a male donor with ankylosing spondylitis.

This chain joins TRBV24-1 and TRBJ2-2; D is unresolved. V was trimmed by 2 bases and J by 3 bases, leaving 15 bases between them. The CDR3 consists of 17 residues. The V gene's germline CDR1 is KGHDR and CDR2 SFDVKD. The CDR3: CATSDSYLTGYTGELFF. CDR3 DNA sequence: TGTGCCACCAGTGATTCCTATCTGACGGGTTACACCGGGGAGCTGTTTTTT.

The chain employs TRBV5-1 and TRBJ1-5; possible D gene TRBD1, 6 bases. There are 15 residues in the CDR3. The germline V and J ends were trimmed by 2 bases and 0 bases, with 9 bases remaining between them. Germline V gives CDR1 SGHRS, CDR2 YFSETQ. CDR3 protein: CASSLQGYSNQPQHF. As DNA, the CDR3 is TGCGCCAGCAGCTTACAGGGATATAGCAATCAGCCCCAGCATTTT.

This clonotype showed up just a few times. The CDR3 DNA reads as TGCGCCAGCAGCCAAGGGGGCAGGGGGAGTTTCGGGGAGCTGTTTTTT. It translates to CASSQGGRGSFGELFF. The rearrangement links TRBV4-1 to TRBJ2-2; the match to TRBD1 covers 7 bases. Trimming cost V 1 base and J 7 bases; bases outside gene matches: 9. The CDR3 covers 16 residues. Germline CDR1 is MGHRA and CDR2 is YSYEKL.

This rearrangement joins TRBV6-4 to TRBJ2-3; TRBD2 aligns across 8 bases. With V trimmed by 4 bases and J by 6 bases, 6 bases remained unmatched. Germline V gene data show CDR1 as MRHNA and CDR2 as SNTAGT. The CDR3 consists of 14 residues. CDR3 residues: CASSGGTSRDTQYF. The CDR3 nucleotides are TGTGCCAGCAGTGGTGGGACTAGTCGGGATACGCAGTATTTT.

The chain employs TRBV12-3 or TRBV12-4 and TRBJ2-1; D remains ambiguous. The V gene lost 0 bases and the J gene lost 8 bases, with 8 bases spanning the gap. The CDR3 spans 13 residues. The CDR3 nucleotides read TGTGCCAGCAGTTTAGCGCCGAGCTATGAGCAGTTCTTC. Protein sequence: CASSLAPSYEQFF.

This clonotype was observed a few times. The genes are TRBV24-1 and TRBJ1-1; D uncertain. The ends were cut back, 0 bases at V and 0 bases at J, with 13 bases in the middle. CDR1 KGHDR and CDR2 SFDVKD come from the germline V gene. CDR3 length: 17 amino acids. The CDR3 nucleotides read TGTGCCACCAGTGATTTGCAGAGGGTCCGGCTGAACACTGAAGCTTTCTTT. The encoded protein is CATSDLQRVRLNTEAFF.

The CDR3: CAWSFLQAEAFF. CDR3 sequence (DNA): TGTGCCTGGAGTTTTTTACAGGCTGAAGCTTTCTTT. The chain carries TRBV30 and TRBJ1-1, with TRBD1 as a possible D gene (5 bases). Trimming cost V 2 bases and J 6 bases, with 10 bases left between them. CDR3 length: 12 amino acids. Per the germline V gene, CDR1 is GTSNPN and CDR2 is SVGIG (reference sequence). The complete variable domain, with remaining parts taken from reference TRBV30 and TRBJ1-1, reads SQTIHQWPATLVQPVGSPLSLECTVEGTSNPNLYWYRQAAGRGLQLLFYSVGIGQISSEVPQNLSASRPQDRQFILSSKKLLLSDSGFYLCAWSFLQAEAFFGQGTRLTVV.

This clonotype was found a few times. The chain combines TRBV14 with TRBJ1-5; no firm D call. Germline V gene sequence: CDR1 SGHDN, CDR2 FVKESK. The CDR3 consists of 14 residues. Between the trimmed V and J ends, which lost 5 bases and 3 bases, there was a span of 11 bases. This CDR3 is CASSDYTPNQPQHF. CDR3 bases: TGTGCCAGCAGCGATTATACCCCCAATCAGCCCCAGCATTTT.

The V call is TRBV7-3, the J call TRBJ2-1; the D gene is possibly TRBD2 (6 bases). The germline CDR1 and CDR2 sequences are SGHTA and FQGTGA. V was trimmed by 5 bases and J by 3 bases, leaving 14 bases between them. This CDR3 has 15 residues. The CDR3 bases are TGTGCCAGCAGCATCGGGACTTCACTCTACAATGAGCAGTTCTTC. As protein: CASSIGTSLYNEQFF.

V usage is TRBV6-1 and J usage is TRBJ2-7; 11 nucleotides align to TRBD2. CDR3 size: 16 residues. Germline CDR1 and CDR2: MNHNS and SASEGT. V lost 6 bases to trimming and J lost 2 bases; unmatched junction nucleotides: 9. The chain's CDR3 is CASSWSLAGGTYEQYF. The CDR3 region has the DNA TGTGCCAGCAGCTGGTCCCTAGCGGGAGGCACCTACGAGCAGTACTTC.

Turning to this clonotype: A junction boundary mismatches the germline segment, possibly from a read error. The rearrangement uses TRBV12-3 or TRBV12-4 and TRBJ1-1, with D unresolved. The CDR3 runs to 18 residues. CDR3 sequence (DNA): TGTGCCATCAGTTTCCGTGTCTGGTTGAGGGAGAAGGGCACTGAAGCTTTCTTT. Amino acids: CAISFRVWLREKGTEAFF.

The V gene is TRBV4-1, the J gene TRBJ1-6; D not certain. Germline V gives CDR1 MGHRA, CDR2 YSYEKL. Trimming took off 4 bases at V and 8 bases at J, with 21 bases between the two ends. The CDR3 contains 17 residues. CDR3 amino acids: CASSPGGLGVGYSPLHF. CDR3 nucleotide sequence: TGCGCCAGCAGCCCCGGCGGGCTTGGGGTGGGATATTCACCCCTCCACTTT.

The J gene is TRBJ1-4, the V gene TRBV20-1; tentatively, D is TRBD1 (5 bases). Germline V gene sequence: CDR1 DFQATT, CDR2 SNEGSKA (reference sequence). The CDR3 totals 14 residues. V lost 2 bases to trimming and J lost 5 bases, with 12 bases between them. This chain's CDR3 is CSARPLRDNEKLFF. CDR3 in DNA: TGCAGTGCTAGACCGCTCAGGGACAATGAAAAACTGTTTTTT.

This chain links TRBV19 with TRBJ2-1; 9 nucleotides agree with TRBD1. J gave up 7 bases and V 3 bases, and 7 bases lay outside the gene matches. Germline V gene data show CDR1 as LNHDA and CDR2 as SQIVND (reference sequence). The CDR3 is 15 residues long. CDR3 DNA sequence: TGTGCCAGTAGTATTCAACAGGGGGCACGGAATGAGCAGTTCTTC. Residues: CASSIQQGARNEQFF.

The gene calls are TRBV5-1 and TRBJ2-1; TRBD1 matches at 8 bases. From germline, CDR1 is SGHRS and CDR2 YFSETQ. CDR3 length: 16 amino acids. V lost 2 bases to trimming and J lost 4 bases; unmatched junction nucleotides: 8. The CDR3 loop is CASSFILTGGYNEQFF. CDR3 nucleotide sequence: TGCGCCAGCAGCTTCATACTAACAGGGGGTTACAATGAGCAGTTCTTC. The full variable domain, completed using reference TRBV5-1 and TRBJ2-1, is KAGVTQTPRYLIKTRGQQVTLSCSPISGHRSVSWYQQTPGQGLQFLFEYFSETQRNKGNFPGRFSGRQFSNSRSEMNVSTLELGDSALYLCASSFILTGGYNEQFFGPGTRLTVL.

J is TRBJ2-1 and V is TRBV5-5; 7 nucleotides line up with TRBD1. The J call is doubtful: the DNA matches TRBJ2-7 better. CDR1 is SGHKS, CDR2 YYEKEE, per germline (reference sequence). The CDR3 is made up of 15 amino acids. This CDR3 is CASSGNRGTYNEQYF. The CDR3 region has the DNA TGTGCCAGCAGCGGTAACAGGGGAACCTACAATGAGCAGTACTTC.

This clonotype came up many times. The junction departs from germline at one end; a sequencing error may be responsible. The gene calls are TRBV7-7 and TRBJ2-7; 9 bases line up with TRBD2. This CDR3 is 14 amino acids long. Per the germline V gene, CDR1 is SSHAT and CDR2 is FNYEAQ (reference sequence). The CDR3 protein is CASSLSGSYDEQYF. The CDR3 bases are TGTGCTAGCAGCCTTAGCGGGAGTTACGACGAGCAGTACTTC. Drawing the rest from reference TRBV7-7 and TRBJ2-7, the complete variable domain is GAGVSQSPRYKVTKRGQDVTLRCDPISSHATLYWYQQALGQGPEFLTYFNYEAQPDKSGLPSDRFSAERPEGSISTLTIQRTEQRDSAMYRCASSLSGSYDEQYFGPGTRLTVT.

This chain uses TRBV6-1 with TRBJ2-1; 7 bases map to TRBD2. V lost 1 base to trimming and J lost 4 bases; unmatched junction nucleotides: 7. This CDR3 comprises 16 residues. The germline V gene encodes CDR1 MNHNS and CDR2 SASEGT. The CDR3 region has the DNA TGTGCCAGCAGTGAAGGCGTGGGCGGGAGTTACAATGAGCAGTTCTTC. Amino acids: CASSEGVGGSYNEQFF.